The T cell receptor (beta chain) under discussion was sequenced for a study of regulatory T cells in long-lasting Graves disease. In the study overall: By definition, persistent Graves' disease involved antithyroid drugs for over 5 years alongside positive TSH receptor antibodies.

This sample's time point: persistent/refractory GD, antithyroid drugs over 5 years with positive TRAb. The TCR library used RNA extracted from PBMCs. HTBI primers from iRepertoire and Arm-PCR of CDR3 regions yielded the TCR beta libraries. Under the authors' procedure: Across the samples, identification revealed fewer than 75 TRBV and around 13 TRBJ segments. Each CDR3 protein is one row after TCRdb ran MiXCR on the multiplex PCR reads. TCRdb's processing, not the authors' own work, is the source of the V and J calls. The sample has a few hundred thousand distinct CDR3 sequences, around 20% seen once. The sequence was obtained from a female donor with Graves disease. The material sequenced was peripheral blood mononuclear cells (PBMCs), taken when the disease was refractory, from a patient treated with antithyroid drugs.

Here the CDR3 DNA reads TGTGCCAGCAGCGGAGCGGTCGGGAAGAGCGAGCAGTACTTC. Residues: CASSGAVGKSEQYF. V is TRBV9 and J is TRBJ2-7; perhaps TRBD2 as D (5 bases). Looked up from germline, CDR1 is SGDLS and CDR2 is YYNGEE. Trimming shortened V by 3 bases and J by 6 bases, and 16 bases separated the two germline ends. CDR3 size: 14 residues.